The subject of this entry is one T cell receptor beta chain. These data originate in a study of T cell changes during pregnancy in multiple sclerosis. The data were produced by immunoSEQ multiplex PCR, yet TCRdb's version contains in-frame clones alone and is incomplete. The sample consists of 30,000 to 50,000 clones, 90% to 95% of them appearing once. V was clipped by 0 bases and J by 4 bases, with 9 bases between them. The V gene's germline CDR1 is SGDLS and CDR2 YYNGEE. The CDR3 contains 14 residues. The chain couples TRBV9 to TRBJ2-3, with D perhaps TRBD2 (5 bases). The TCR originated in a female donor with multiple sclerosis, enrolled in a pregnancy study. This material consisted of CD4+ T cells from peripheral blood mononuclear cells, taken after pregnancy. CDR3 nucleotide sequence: TGTGCCAGCAGCGTAGCGGGATCGGCAGATACGCAGTATTTT. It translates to CASSVAGSADTQYF. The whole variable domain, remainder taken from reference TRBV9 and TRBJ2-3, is DSGVTQTPKHLITATGQRVTLRCSPRSGDLSVYWYQQSLDQGLQFLIQYYNGEERAKGNILERFSAQQFPDLHSELNLSSLELGDSALYFCASSVAGSADTQYFGPGTRLTVL.